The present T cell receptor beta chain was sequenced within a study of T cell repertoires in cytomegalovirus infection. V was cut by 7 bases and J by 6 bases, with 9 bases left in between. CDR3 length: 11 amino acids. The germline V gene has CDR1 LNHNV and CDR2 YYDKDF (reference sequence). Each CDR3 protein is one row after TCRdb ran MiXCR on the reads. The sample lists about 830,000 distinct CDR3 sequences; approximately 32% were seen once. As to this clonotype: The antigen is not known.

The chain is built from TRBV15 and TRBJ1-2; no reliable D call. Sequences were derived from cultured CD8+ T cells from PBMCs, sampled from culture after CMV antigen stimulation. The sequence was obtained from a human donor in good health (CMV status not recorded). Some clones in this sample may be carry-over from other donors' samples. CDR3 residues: CATNGLDGYTF. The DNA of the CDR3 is TGTGCCACCAACGGATTAGATGGCTACACCTTC.